The 5 T cell receptor beta chains reported below all come from one sample, sequenced in a study. The method was immunoSEQ multiplex PCR; TCRdb's version includes in-frame clones alone and lacks a portion of them. The sample holds 60,000 to 85,000 clones, about 94% seen once. The sample comprised PBMCs. All receptors derive from a man aged 35-49 years with rheumatoid arthritis.

The J gene is TRBJ2-2, the V gene TRBV6-6; TRBD2 matches 14 bases. The CDR3 is made up of 16 amino acids. Germline V gene data show CDR1 as MNHNY and CDR2 as SVGAGI (reference sequence). V was clipped by 5 bases and J by 6 bases; unmatched bases: 5. Written as DNA, the CDR3 is TGTGCCAGCAGTGCGACTAGCGGGAGGGCCCCCGGGGAGCTGTTTTTT. Translating gives CASSATSGRAPGELFF.

V and J are TRBV18 and TRBJ1-1; TRBD1 agrees at 7 bases. Unmatched junction bases numbered 6, after V lost 1 base and J lost 7 bases. This CDR3 is 14 amino acids long. From germline, CDR1 is KGHSH and CDR2 LQKENI. CDR3 residues: CASSPRQGDGEAFF. CDR3 bases: TGTGCCAGCTCACCACGACAGGGTGACGGTGAAGCTTTCTTT. Full variable domain (remainder filled in from reference TRBV18 and TRBJ1-1): NAGVMQNPRHLVRRRGQEARLRCSPMKGHSHVYWYRQLPEEGLKFMVYLQKENIIDESGMPKERFSAEFPKEGPSILRIQQVVRGDSAAYFCASSPRQGDGEAFFGQGTRLTVV.

This rearrangement joins TRBV6-6 to TRBJ2-7; D tentatively fits TRBD1 or TRBD2 (5 bases each). CDR1 is MNHNY, CDR2 SVGAGI, per germline (reference sequence). The CDR3 runs to 15 residues. The germline V and J ends were trimmed by 6 bases and 4 bases, with 19 bases remaining between them. This CDR3 is CASRSPGTKGYEQYF. The CDR3 coding sequence is TGTGCCAGCAGATCTCCCGGGACGAAGGGATACGAGCAGTACTTC.

This chain connects TRBV11-2 to TRBJ1-6, with TRBD1 matching over 8 bases. Trimming took 5 bases from V and 5 from J; bases not matched to a gene: 5. This CDR3 has 15 amino acids. CDR1 is SGHAT and CDR2 is FQNNGV in the germline V gene. CDR3 sequence: CASSRQGSNNSPLHF. Written as DNA, the CDR3 is TGTGCCAGCAGCCGACAGGGGTCTAATAATTCACCCCTCCACTTT.

The rearrangement links TRBV11-2 to TRBJ2-7, with TRBD2 as a possible D gene (6 bases). Germline CDR1 and CDR2: SGHAT and FQNNGV. This CDR3 is 16 amino acids long. V gave up 0 bases and J gave up 2 bases, with 14 bases separating them. CDR3 residues: CASSLDRDPGAYEQYF. CDR3 DNA sequence: TGTGCCAGCAGCTTAGATCGTGATCCGGGGGCCTACGAGCAGTACTTC.